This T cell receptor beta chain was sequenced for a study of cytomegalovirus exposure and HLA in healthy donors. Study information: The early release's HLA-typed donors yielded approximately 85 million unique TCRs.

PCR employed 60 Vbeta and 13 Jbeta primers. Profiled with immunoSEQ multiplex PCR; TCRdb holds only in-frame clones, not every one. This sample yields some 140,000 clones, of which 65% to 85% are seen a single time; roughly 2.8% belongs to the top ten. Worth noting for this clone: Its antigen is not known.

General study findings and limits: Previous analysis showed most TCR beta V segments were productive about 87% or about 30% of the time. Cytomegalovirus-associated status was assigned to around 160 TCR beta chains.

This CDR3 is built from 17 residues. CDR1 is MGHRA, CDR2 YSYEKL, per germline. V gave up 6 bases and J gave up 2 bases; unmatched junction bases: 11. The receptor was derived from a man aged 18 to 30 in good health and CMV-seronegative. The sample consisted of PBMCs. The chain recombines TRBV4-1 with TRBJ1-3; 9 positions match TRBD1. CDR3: CASSRQGVTLAGNTIYF. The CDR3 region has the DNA TGCGCCAGCAGTAGACAGGGGGTGACCTTGGCTGGAAACACCATATATTTT.